The T cell receptor beta chain described here comes from a study of beta chain features in type 1 diabetes. Turning to the study itself: Over all samples combined, fewer than 130,000,000 sorted cells were examined.

Study-level results: People with Type 1 diabetes carried modestly yet significantly shorter TCRB CDR3s in all four CD4+ subsets.

In regard to this clone: Its antigen is not identified.

The CDR3 length is 14 residues. V dropped 0 bases and J dropped 5 bases, with 10 bases sitting between them. Germline lookup yields CDR1 KGHSH and CDR2 LQKENI. Investigators reverse transcribed all isolated RNA, so they sequenced expressed TCRB transcripts. The assay was immunoSEQ multiplex PCR, and TCRdb's table has in-frame clones only and misses some. Of a few hundred thousand clones in the sample, approximately 13% were seen once. This receptor was taken from a woman between 18 and 30 years old with type 1 diabetes. This chain uses TRBV18 with TRBJ2-5; D is ambiguous. The sequenced sample was naive CD4+ T cells from blood. CDR3 nucleotide sequence: TGTGCCAGCTCACCACCACCAGGAAAGGAGACCCAGTACTTC. Translation gives CASSPPPGKETQYF.